This record looks at one TCR beta chain sequence and its context. The data were obtained in a study of blood T cell repertoires in COVID-19. For the study at large: Both acute and convalescent COVID-19 samples were obtained from the United States, Italy and Spain. Nucleic acid was either cDNA or gDNA, and it came from T cells, B-cell-depleted T cells, or PBMCs.

V was trimmed by 5 bases and J by 4 bases, leaving 11 bases between them. Germline V gene sequence: CDR1 MNHEY, CDR2 SVGAGI. This CDR3 spans 14 amino acids. Enrollment of patients from Seattle took place during active infection, with longitudinal follow-up. Under the authors' procedure: Amplification of reference gene primers was used by the study to estimate nucleated cell counts. Clones were read by immunoSEQ multiplex PCR, and TCRdb kept only the in-frame ones, dropping some. The DNA gave D and trimming, while V, J and clone size come from that table. The sample holds over 150,000 clones, 75% to 85% seen once.

Material for sequencing was peripheral blood. The chain carries TRBV6-5 and TRBJ2-2; TRBD1 might be the D (5 bases). The TCR originated in an older woman with COVID-19, enrolled during active disease. In DNA form, the CDR3 reads TGTGCCAGCAGTACTGACAGATCCACCGGGGAGCTGTTTTTT. This translates into CASSTDRSTGELFF.